Each of the 28 T cell receptor beta chains below was sequenced from the same sample in a study of early T cells in non-severe SARS-CoV-2 infection. TCRdb independently ran MiXCR on the 5' RACE reads; one entry per CDR3 protein. Of around 60,000 distinct CDR3 sequences in the sample, 9.5% to 15% were seen once. Sequencing was performed on whole blood. The source is an adult who was a healthcare worker with PCR-confirmed SARS-CoV-2 infection or an uninfected control (not recorded which).

This clonotype showed up just a few times. The chain recombines TRBV6-6 with TRBJ2-1; the D gene could be TRBD1 or TRBD2 (6 bases each). Germline V gene lookup returns CDR1 MNHNY and CDR2 SVGAGI (reference sequence). This CDR3 region has 15 residues. V was pared by 5 bases and J by 0 bases, with 11 bases between. The CDR3 region has the DNA TGTGCCAGCAGTATACGGGGGCCCTCCTACAATGAGCAGTTCTTC. It specifies CASSIRGPSYNEQFF.

The rearrangement links TRBV9 to TRBJ1-6; D call uncertain. CDR1 SGDLS and CDR2 YYNGEE come from the germline V gene. V was pared by 4 bases and J by 7 bases, with 15 bases between. The length of the CDR3 is 15 residues. Written as DNA, the CDR3 is TGTGCCAGCAGCACCCGGGGAGGCGGCAATTCACCCCTCCACTTT. Its protein is CASSTRGGGNSPLHF.

On this clonotype itself: One junction end disagrees with the germline gene, perhaps due to a read error. The genes are TRBV6-1 and TRBJ1-1, with D possibly matching TRBD1 (6 bases). The CDR3 runs to 15 residues. Per germline, CDR1 MNHNS and CDR2 SASEGT. CDR3 residues: CASSEMGQLNTEVFF. CDR3 coding DNA: TGTGCCAGCAGTGAGATGGGACAACTGAACACTGAAGTTTTCTTT.

Ten or more counts support this clonotype. The V call is TRBV6-5, the J call TRBJ1-6; TRBD1 might be the D (5 bases). Germline values: CDR1 MNHEY, CDR2 SVGAGI. Deletions cut 0 bases from V and 10 bases from J, with 13 bases between. The CDR3 totals 15 residues. The CDR3 sequence: CASSYSRGVESPLHF. As DNA, the CDR3 is TGTGCCAGCAGTTACTCGCGAGGGGTGGAGTCACCCCTCCACTTT.

This clonotype was seen only a few times. The chain links TRBV29-1 to TRBJ1-4; 7 nucleotides agree with TRBD1. The CDR3 has 12 amino acids. The V segment lost 7 bases and the J segment 6 bases; nucleotides outside the gene matches: 5. CDR1 and CDR2 (germline): SQVTM, ANQGSEA. CDR3 in DNA: TGCAGCGCAGGGGGGACGGATGAAAAACTGTTTTTT. Translated, it gives CSAGGTDEKLFF.

This clonotype was picked up a small number of times. This chain links TRBV7-2 with TRBJ1-6, with a weak D call TRBD1 (5 bases). Trimming left V 1 base short and J 8 bases short, with 9 bases between. Germline lookup yields CDR1 SGHTA and CDR2 FQGNSA. This CDR3 has 14 residues. CDR3 sequence (DNA): TGTGCCAGCAGCTTAGAGCAGACAGATTCACCCCTCCACTTT. It is translated as CASSLEQTDSPLHF.

This clonotype appeared many times. This chain links TRBV5-5 with TRBJ2-7, with D uncertain. The germline gives CDR1 SGHKS, CDR2 YYEKEE (reference sequence). The V and J ends lost 4 bases and 1 base respectively, with 18 bases between them. The length of the CDR3 is 16 residues. Here the CDR3 DNA reads TGTGCCAGCAGCCGAGTGTGGGATCCGAAATCCTACGAGCAGTACTTC. Translated, it gives CASSRVWDPKSYEQYF.

The sample holds many counts of this clonotype. The rearrangement joins TRBV29-1 to TRBJ2-7; D is perhaps TRBD2 (5 bases). The germline CDR1 and CDR2 sequences are SQVTM and ANQGSEA. V was trimmed by 4 bases and J by 2 bases, leaving 15 bases between them. The CDR3 totals 14 residues. The CDR3 loop reads CSVVSASRAYEQYF. The DNA for the CDR3 is TGCAGCGTTGTTTCGGCTAGCAGAGCCTACGAGCAGTACTTC.

This clonotype was picked up a small number of times. The rearrangement joins TRBV20-1 to TRBJ2-7; TRBD1 matches 11 bases. V was clipped by 5 bases and J by 4 bases; unmatched bases: 7. The CDR3 extends over 14 amino acids. Germline V gene sequence: CDR1 DFQATT, CDR2 SNEGSKA (reference sequence). The CDR3 DNA follows: TGCAGTGCTTCCCCCGGGACAGGGGGTTACGAGCAGTACTTC. Its translation is CSASPGTGGYEQYF.

This clonotype was seen only a few times. This sequence joins TRBV6-2 or TRBV6-3 and TRBJ1-1; D is possibly TRBD1 (5 bases). The germline V gene has CDR1 MNHEY and CDR2 SVGEGT. The V end lost 2 bases, the J end lost 5 bases, and 12 bases lay between the germline ends. The CDR3 contains 14 residues. CDR3 residues: CASSYEGARTEAFF. The CDR3 DNA is TGTGCCAGCAGTTACGAAGGGGCCAGGACTGAAGCTTTCTTT.

In its sample, this clonotype was seen a few times. CDR3 residues: CASSESGGNQPQHF. The CDR3 coding sequence is TGCGCCAGCAGTGAGTCTGGGGGAAATCAGCCCCAGCATTTT. The V gene is TRBV10-2, the J gene TRBJ1-5; TRBD1 might be the D (5 bases). V was pared by 0 bases and J by 4 bases, with 7 bases between. The CDR3 spans 14 residues. Germline values: CDR1 WSHSY, CDR2 SAAADI.

On this clonotype itself: This may arise from a read error, as a much more abundant clone is one base away. No conserved phenylalanine or tryptophan ends this CDR3, so it is likely a read error. In nucleotides, the CDR3 is TGTGCCACCAAACAGGGTCCAGATACGCAGTATCTT. Protein: CATKQGPDTQYL. The chain couples TRBV28 to TRBJ2-3; a possible D gene is TRBD1 (6 bases). Germline loops: CDR1 MDHEN, CDR2 SYDVKM. Trimming shortened V by 10 bases and J by 4 bases, and 12 bases separated the two germline ends. CDR3 length equals 12 residues.

The chain couples TRBV3-1 to TRBJ1-4; a weak D match, TRBD1 (6 bases). Germline loops: CDR1 LGHDT, CDR2 YNNKEL (reference sequence). V was pared by 0 bases and J by 9 bases, with 14 bases between. The CDR3 totals 15 residues. In DNA form, the CDR3 reads TGTGCCAGCAGCCAAGAGGGCAGGGGATGGAAAAAACTGTTTTTT. Translating it yields CASSQEGRGWKKLFF.

This clonotype occurred many times. CDR3 loop: CASSLGGSLNFNEQFF. The CDR3 DNA sequence: TGTGCCAGCAGCTTGGGGGGCAGTCTTAACTTCAATGAGCAGTTCTTC. This rearrangement joins TRBV5-4 to TRBJ2-1, with D maybe TRBD1 (5 bases). V lost 0 bases, J lost 6 bases, and 16 bases lay in between. The CDR3 contains 16 residues. Germline V gene sequence: CDR1 SGHNT, CDR2 YYREEE (reference sequence).

In its sample, this clonotype was seen a few times. The genes are TRBV20-1 and TRBJ2-7, with TRBD2 identical over 9 bases. CDR1 and CDR2 (germline): DFQATT, SNEGSKA (reference sequence). The CDR3 is made up of 14 amino acids. The V and J ends lost 5 bases and 3 bases, in that order; junction bases with no gene match: 8. The CDR3 DNA follows: TGCAGTGCTGAATTTAGCGGGAGTATCTACGAGCAGTACTTC. This gives the protein CSAEFSGSIYEQYF.

This rearrangement joins TRBV5-4 to TRBJ1-2; D is possibly TRBD1 (6 bases). Germline loops: CDR1 SGHNT, CDR2 YYREEE (reference sequence). This CDR3 has 13 residues. V lost 0 bases to trimming and J lost 4 bases, with 7 bases between them. The CDR3 reads CASSLDRVYGYTF. The CDR3 nucleotides are TGTGCCAGCAGCTTGGACAGGGTCTATGGCTACACCTTC. Variable domain in full (rest from reference TRBV5-4 and TRBJ1-2): ETGVTQSPTHLIKTRGQQVTLRCSSQSGHNTVSWYQQALGQGPQFIFQYYREEENGRGNFPPRFSGLQFPNYSSELNVNALELDDSALYLCASSLDRVYGYTFGSGTRLTVV.

This clonotype was counted at least ten times. The chain employs TRBV10-3 and TRBJ2-2, with D perhaps TRBD1 (6 bases). CDR1 is ENHRY and CDR2 is SYGVKD in the germline V gene. Trimming stripped 6 bases from V and 9 bases from J, with 14 bases between. The CDR3 is made up of 13 amino acids. CDR3 coding DNA: TGTGCCATCAGAGGGGCAGGGGACCGGGAGCTGTTTTTT. Amino acid sequence: CAIRGAGDRELFF.

The table lists this clonotype with a few counts. DNA of the CDR3: TGTGCCAGCAGTTACGATCAGGGGAGCAATCAGCCCCAGCATTTT. It specifies CASSYDQGSNQPQHF. The chain uses TRBV6-6 and TRBJ1-5, with D perhaps matching TRBD1 (6 bases). Germline CDR1 is MNHNY and CDR2 is SVGAGI (reference sequence). Deletions cut 2 bases from V and 1 base from J, with 9 bases between. CDR3 length equals 15 residues.

The chain carries TRBV5-4 and TRBJ2-4; 8 bases align to TRBD1. CDR1 and CDR2 from the germline V gene are SGHNT and YYREEE (reference sequence). The CDR3 is 15 residues long. V dropped 2 bases and J dropped 9; count of bases not matched to a gene: 10. Here the CDR3 reads CASSFNLDRGGIQYF. CDR3 coding DNA: TGTGCCAGCAGCTTTAATTTAGACAGGGGCGGCATTCAGTACTTC.

This clonotype was seen a few times. The V call is TRBV27, the J call TRBJ2-7; D is undetermined. CDR3 length equals 14 residues. Between the trimmed V and J ends, which lost 0 bases and 3 bases, there was a span of 9 bases. CDR1 is MNHEY, CDR2 SMNVEV, per germline (reference sequence). The CDR3 loop reads CASSLSSLLYEQYF. The CDR3 DNA sequence: TGTGCCAGCAGTTTATCGAGTCTCCTCTACGAGCAGTACTTC.

This clonotype was picked up a small number of times. V gene TRBV2 combines with J gene TRBJ2-3; the match to TRBD1 covers 9 bases. From germline, CDR1 is SNHLY and CDR2 FYNNEI. With 6 bases clipped from V and 3 bases from J, the junction kept 7 bases outside the gene matches. The CDR3 extends over 15 amino acids. The CDR3 here is CASRLTGTGTDTQYF. For the CDR3, the DNA is TGTGCCAGCAGGCTGACCGGGACAGGGACAGATACGCAGTATTTT.

CDR3 in amino acids: CASALNGNQETQYF. CDR3 bases: TGTGCCAGCGCGCTTAACGGAAACCAAGAGACCCAGTACTTC. This sequence joins TRBV3-1 and TRBJ2-5; D remains ambiguous. From germline, CDR1 is LGHDT and CDR2 YNNKEL (reference sequence). The CDR3 covers 14 residues. V was cut by 8 bases and J by 0 bases, with 13 bases left in between.

V is TRBV30 and J is TRBJ1-2, with a possible D match to TRBD1 (5 bases). Looked up from germline, CDR1 is GTSNPN and CDR2 is SVGIG (reference sequence). The CDR3 covers 11 residues. The ends were cut back, 8 bases at V and 4 bases at J, with 11 bases in the middle. CDR3 sequence reads: CAGTGGYGYTF. CDR3 DNA: TGTGCCGGGACGGGTGGCTATGGCTACACCTTC.

This clonotype was seen repeatedly, ten times or more. The junction shows a germline mismatch at one end, possibly a read error. This sequence joins TRBV14 and TRBJ1-6, with a weak D call TRBD1 (5 bases). CDR1 and CDR2 (germline): SGHDN, FVKESK. The CDR3 spans 16 residues. CDR3 in amino acids: CASSKDSHSYNSPLHF. The CDR3 nucleotides are TGTGCCAGCAGCAAAGACAGCCACTCCTATAATTCACCCCTCCACTTT.

This clonotype has at least ten counts. DNA of the CDR3: TGTGCCAGCAGCCCAACCGGGACTAGCACAGATACGCAGTATTTT. Translating gives CASSPTGTSTDTQYF. This chain connects TRBV7-7 to TRBJ2-3; tentative D call: TRBD2 (6 bases). The CDR3 runs to 15 residues. Germline V CDR1 and CDR2: SSHAT, FNYEAQ (reference sequence). The V and J ends lost 5 bases and 0 bases respectively, with 12 bases between them.

The gene calls are TRBV29-1 and TRBJ1-5, with D maybe TRBD1 (6 bases). Germline CDR1 is SQVTM and CDR2 is ANQGSEA. The CDR3 runs to 14 residues. Trimming pared 3 bases from V and 4 bases from J, leaving 13 bases between. The CDR3 sequence is CSVDFGGSNQPQHF. CDR3 bases: TGCAGCGTTGATTTCGGGGGCTCAAATCAGCCCCAGCATTTT.

This clonotype turned up a few times. This chain connects TRBV6-2 or TRBV6-3 to TRBJ1-5; 7 bases line up with TRBD1. The junction had 13 bases not matched to a gene; V was cut back by 5 bases and J by 6 bases. The CDR3 covers 16 residues. CDR1 is MNHEY and CDR2 is SVGEGT in the germline V gene. CDR3 sequence reads: CASSDQRQGPTQPQHF. CDR3 bases: TGTGCCAGCAGTGACCAACGACAGGGACCCACTCAGCCCCAGCATTTT.

There are many counts of this clonotype. The rearrangement uses TRBV30 and TRBJ2-7; D gene unclear. The CDR3 extends over 13 amino acids. Trimming cost V 1 base and J 5 bases, with 12 bases left between them. In germline, CDR1 is GTSNPN, CDR2 SVGIG (reference sequence). The DNA of the CDR3 is TGTGCCTGGAGTGCAAGTGGGCAGGACGAGCAGTACTTC. This codes for CAWSASGQDEQYF.